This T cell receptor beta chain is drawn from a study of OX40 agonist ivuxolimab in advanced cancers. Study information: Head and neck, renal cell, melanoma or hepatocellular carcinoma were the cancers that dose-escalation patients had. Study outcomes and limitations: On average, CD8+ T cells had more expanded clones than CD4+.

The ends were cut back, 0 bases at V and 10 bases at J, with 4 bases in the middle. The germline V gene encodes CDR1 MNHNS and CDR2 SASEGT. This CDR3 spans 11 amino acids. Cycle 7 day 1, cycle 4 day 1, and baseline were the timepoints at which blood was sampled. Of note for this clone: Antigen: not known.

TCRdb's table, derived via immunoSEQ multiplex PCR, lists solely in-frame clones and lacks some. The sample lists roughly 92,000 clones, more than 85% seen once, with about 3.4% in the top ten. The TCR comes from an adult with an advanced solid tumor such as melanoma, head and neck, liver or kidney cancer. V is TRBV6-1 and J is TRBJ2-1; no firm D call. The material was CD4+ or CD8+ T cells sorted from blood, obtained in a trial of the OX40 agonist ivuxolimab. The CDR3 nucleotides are TGTGCCAGCAGTGAAGCTTACGAGCAGTTCTTC. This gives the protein CASSEAYEQFF.